The TCR beta chain described here comes from a study of shared clonotypes between healthy human individuals. This CDR3 spans 13 amino acids. V was trimmed by 4 bases and J by 3 bases, leaving 9 bases between them. The germline CDR1 and CDR2 sequences are SGHRS and YFSETQ. The method was immunoSEQ multiplex PCR; TCRdb's version includes in-frame clones alone and lacks a portion of them. The table lists hundreds of thousands of clones, roughly 72% of them singletons. What was sequenced was memory CD4+ T cells sorted from blood. The sample's subset: CD45RA-negative fraction. The J gene is TRBJ2-3, the V gene TRBV5-1, with D uncertain. The clonotype originates from a woman between 25 and 40 years old in good health. CDR3 amino acids: CASSTAQTDTQYF. CDR3 nucleotide sequence: TGCGCCAGCAGCACTGCTCAGACAGATACGCAGTATTTT.